Presented here are 28 T cell receptor beta chains from one specimen sequenced in a study of regulatory T cells in long-lasting Graves disease. Sample time point: newly diagnosed GD, antithyroid drugs for less than 3 months. PBMC-extracted RNA yielded the TCR library. Arm-PCR of CDR3 regions with iRepertoire HTBI primers generated TCR beta libraries. TCRdb re-derived calls from the multiplex PCR reads in MiXCR, one entry per CDR3 protein. Counted here are about 420,000 distinct CDR3 sequences, over 15% occurring once; the ten biggest clones make up about 25%. These data also formed part of another study, on T cells in Graves' hyperthyroidism and ophthalmopathy.

This sample comprised peripheral blood mononuclear cells (PBMCs), obtained at new diagnosis, from a patient treated with antithyroid drugs. These receptor sequences come from a woman aged 18-29 years with Graves disease.

This clonotype was recorded at least ten times. V and J are TRBV27 and TRBJ2-1; no definite D call. V lost 8 bases and J lost 7, with 15 bases in between. Looked up from germline, CDR1 is MNHEY and CDR2 is SMNVEV (reference sequence). CDR3 size: 13 residues. The CDR3 reads CASGPVFRNEQFF. The CDR3 DNA is TGTGCCAGCGGCCCCGTGTTCCGGAATGAGCAGTTCTTC.

This clonotype appeared many times. The rearrangement uses TRBV16 and TRBJ2-1; D possibly corresponds to TRBD2 (5 bases). The CDR3 sequence is 12 residues long. Germline V gene sequence: CDR1 KGHSY, CDR2 FQNENV. V dropped 4 bases and J dropped 9 bases, with 10 bases sitting between them. In DNA, the CDR3 is TGTGCCAGCAGCCGTACTAGGTCTGAGCAGTTCTTC. It specifies CASSRTRSEQFF.

This sequence joins TRBV28 and TRBJ2-5; no firm D call. The CDR3 spans 12 residues. V shed 5 bases and J shed 10 bases, with 14 bases lying between them. Germline CDR1 is MDHEN and CDR2 is SYDVKM. The CDR3 loop is CASSPPYGGQYF. The CDR3 DNA is TGTGCCAGCAGTCCTCCATATGGTGGCCAGTACTTC.

The table lists this clonotype with many counts. The CDR3 DNA follows: TGTGCCAGCCCGACCGGGCCCCTGAAGAGGAATGAGCAGTTCTTC. Its translation: CASPTGPLKRNEQFF. This chain connects TRBV2 to TRBJ2-1; D is uncertain. The germline V gene has CDR1 SNHLY and CDR2 FYNNEI. V lost 8 bases, J lost 7 bases, and 21 bases lay in between. The CDR3 is 15 residues long.

A remark on this clonotype: The junction and the germline gene differ at one end; a read error may be behind it. This chain connects TRBV6-1 to TRBJ2-6, with 12 bases aligning to TRBD2. CDR1 and CDR2 (germline): MNHNS, SASEGT. The CDR3 contains 18 residues. The CDR3 sequence: CASTRGLAGLSRANVLTF. Here the CDR3 DNA reads TGTGCCAGCACTAGGGGACTAGCGGGCCTCTCTAGGGCCAACGTCCTGACTTTC.

The chain recombines TRBV20-1 with TRBJ2-7; the D gene is possibly TRBD2 (5 bases). This CDR3 comprises 14 residues. The V and J ends lost 3 bases and 0 bases respectively, with 12 bases between them. Germline CDR1 and CDR2: DFQATT and SNEGSKA (reference sequence). CDR3 in DNA: TGCAGTGCTAGCGTGGACTCGAGCTCCTACGAGCAGTACTTC. It codes for CSASVDSSSYEQYF.

This clonotype was seen a handful of times. The genes are TRBV6-1 and TRBJ2-1; the D is unclear. The germline gives CDR1 MNHNS, CDR2 SASEGT. This CDR3 spans 11 amino acids. V lost 7 bases and J lost 8, with 9 bases in between. The CDR3 nucleotides are TGTGCCAGCACCCACTTCGATGAGCAGTTCTTC. Translation gives CASTHFDEQFF.

This clonotype was detected ten times or more. V gene TRBV10-3 combines with J gene TRBJ2-1; 11 bases fit TRBD1. The CDR3 has 15 amino acids. Germline assignment: CDR1 ENHRY and CDR2 SYGVKD. With V trimmed by 11 bases and J by 6 bases, 12 bases remained unmatched. The CDR3 spells CAAGTGGPAANEQFF. CDR3 DNA sequence: TGTGCCGCCGGGACAGGGGGGCCGGCCGCCAATGAGCAGTTCTTC.

The sample holds many counts of this clonotype. The CDR3 reads CASSPQQGHTEAFF. The CDR3 DNA is TGTGCCAGCTCACCACAGCAGGGGCACACTGAAGCTTTCTTT. This rearrangement joins TRBV18 to TRBJ1-1; TRBD1 might be the D (6 bases). The CDR3 runs to 14 residues. Trimming cost V 1 base and J 3 bases, with 9 bases left between them. From germline, CDR1 is KGHSH and CDR2 LQKENI.

This clonotype came up many times. This CDR3 is CASSFEPYVVTSYEQYF. The CDR3 nucleotides are TGTGCCAGCAGCTTTGAGCCCTATGTTGTCACCTCCTACGAGCAGTACTTC. The chain employs TRBV11-1 and TRBJ2-7; D remains unclear. Germline-derived CDR1 and CDR2 are SGHAT and FQDESV (reference sequence). CDR3 length: 17 residues. With 3 bases removed from V and 0 bases from J, the gap between germline ends came to 18 bases.

The chain has TRBV7-2 and TRBJ1-6; D ambiguous. The CDR3 sequence is 16 residues long. Germline lookup yields CDR1 SGHTA and CDR2 FQGNSA. Between the trimmed V and J ends, which lost 4 bases and 13 bases, there was a span of 23 bases. CDR3 DNA: TGTGCCAGCAGCTCTCCACCGCAGGCTTGGTTTTATCCCCTCCACTTT. It specifies CASSSPPQAWFYPLHF. Full variable domain (outside the CDR3, taken from reference TRBV7-2 and TRBJ1-6): GAGVSQSPSNKVTEKGKDVELRCDPISGHTALYWYRQSLGQGLEFLIYFQGNSAPDKSGLPSDRFSAERTGGSVSTLTIQRTQQEDSAVYLCASSSPPQAWFYPLHFGNGTRLTVT.

This clonotype was observed a handful of times. A much larger clone sits a single nucleotide away, making a read error possible. The chain links TRBV12-3 or TRBV12-4 to TRBJ1-1; D not resolved. Trimming removed 3 bases from V and 4 bases from J, with 9 bases in between. The CDR3 runs 13 residues. The CDR3 nucleotides read TGTGCCAGCAGTTTGCGGGAGAGCACTGAAGCTTTCTTT. Translating gives CASSLRESTEAFF.

This clonotype was seen repeatedly, ten times or more. This chain joins TRBV25-1 and TRBJ1-1, with a weak D call TRBD1 (5 bases). Germline values: CDR1 MGHDK, CDR2 SYGVNS. Trimming took off 4 bases at V and 1 base at J, with 10 bases between the two ends. This CDR3 spans 14 amino acids. The DNA of the CDR3 is TGTGCCAGCAGTGTTGGGGGGAGGAACACTGAAGCTTTCTTT. It codes for CASSVGGRNTEAFF.

The sample holds many counts of this clonotype. The chain is built from TRBV27 and TRBJ1-2, with 8 bases that match TRBD1. Losses at the gene ends were 6 bases for V and 6 bases for J; bases not matched to a gene: 6. Germline V gives CDR1 MNHEY, CDR2 SMNVEV (reference sequence). The CDR3 is 13 residues long. The CDR3 sequence is CASRRRQGNGYTF. The CDR3 nucleotides read TGTGCCAGCAGGCGAAGACAGGGGAATGGCTACACCTTC.

This clonotype was counted a few times. The chain recombines TRBV4-2 with TRBJ1-3, with D maybe TRBD1 (6 bases). Germline V gives CDR1 LGHNA, CDR2 YNFKEQ. V shed 0 bases and J shed 2 bases, with 11 bases lying between them. The CDR3 has 16 amino acids. As DNA, the CDR3 is TGTGCCAGCAGCCAAGAACAGGGTGACGCTGGAAACACCATATATTTT. Protein product: CASSQEQGDAGNTIYF.

In its sample, this clonotype was seen many times. This rearrangement joins TRBV7-3 to TRBJ2-1; the D is unclear. Trimming stripped 5 bases from V and 0 bases from J, with 5 bases between. The CDR3 totals 13 residues. Germline lookup yields CDR1 SGHTA and CDR2 FQGTGA. The CDR3 region has the DNA TGTGCCAGCAGCAGGAGCTCCTACAATGAGCAGTTCTTC. It translates to CASSRSSYNEQFF.

CDR3 DNA sequence: TGTGCCAGCACCCCGGACAGGACCTACGAGCAGTACTTC. Protein product: CASTPDRTYEQYF. The V gene is TRBV11-1, the J gene TRBJ2-7; 7 bases fit TRBD1. The CDR3 has 13 amino acids. The ends lost 7 bases at V and 2 bases at J; junction bases unmatched: 5. Germline CDR1 reads SGHAT; CDR2 reads FQDESV (reference sequence). The variable domain in full, with the rest retrieved from reference TRBV11-1 and TRBJ2-7, is EAEVAQSPRYKITEKSQAVAFWCDPISGHATLYWYRQILGQGPELLVQFQDESVVDDSQLPKDRFSAERLKGVDSTLKIQPAELGDSAMYLCASTPDRTYEQYFGPGTRLTVT.

This clonotype has a count of ten or more. The CDR3 is CSASRLAGGITDTQYF. CDR3 DNA sequence: TGCAGTGCTAGTCGACTAGCGGGAGGAATTACAGATACGCAGTATTTT. The V call is TRBV20-1, the J call TRBJ2-3; 13 nucleotides match TRBD2. Trimming removed 3 bases from V and 3 bases from J; junction bases left unmatched: 6. The CDR3 totals 16 residues. Germline lookup yields CDR1 DFQATT and CDR2 SNEGSKA (reference sequence).

This clonotype was counted at least ten times. This rearrangement joins TRBV5-1 to TRBJ2-1; 7 bases align to TRBD2. Germline CDR1 SGHRS, CDR2 YFSETQ. CDR3 length: 15 residues. Trimming at V came to 0 bases and at J to 8 bases, leaving 8 bases not matched to a gene. CDR3 loop: CASSLGTRPSDEQFF. CDR3 in DNA: TGCGCCAGCAGCTTGGGGACTAGGCCTAGCGATGAGCAGTTCTTC.

On this clonotype: Given a far larger clone just one base away, this is likely a sequencing read error. The rearrangement links TRBV5-1 to TRBJ2-7, with D possibly TRBD2 on 5 matching bases. This CDR3 contains 13 residues. In germline, CDR1 is SGHRS, CDR2 YFSETQ. CDR3 region: CASSQAVGSEHYF. CDR3 nucleotide sequence: TGTGCCAGCAGCCAAGCGGTGGGTTCCGAGCACTACTTC.

This clonotype was detected only once. This clone may be a read error of a much larger clone one base away. J is TRBJ2-7 and V is TRBV12-3 or TRBV12-4; 7 nucleotides match TRBD1. The CDR3 spans 14 residues. The CDR3 DNA is TGTGCCAGCAGTTTAGGACAGGGACACTACGAGCAGCACTTC. It codes for CASSLGQGHYEQHF.

In its sample, this clonotype was seen many times. The CDR3 here is CASLTDGIGYTF. DNA of the CDR3: TGTGCCAGCCTAACCGATGGTATCGGCTACACCTTC. The chain has TRBV28 and TRBJ1-2; D remains ambiguous. From germline, CDR1 is MDHEN and CDR2 SYDVKM. V shed 8 bases and J shed 8 bases, with 15 bases lying between them. There are 12 residues in the CDR3.

This clonotype was detected ten times or more. CDR3 nucleotide sequence: TGCAGTGCAAGGACAGGGGCCCTAAACACTGAAGCTTTCTTT. This translates into CSARTGALNTEAFF. J is TRBJ1-1 and V is TRBV20-1, with TRBD1 matching over 9 bases. V shed 6 bases and J 2 bases; nucleotides not matched to a gene: 7. Germline V gene lookup returns CDR1 DFQATT and CDR2 SNEGSKA (reference sequence). This CDR3 has 14 residues.

This clonotype was seen many times. The chain employs TRBV5-1 and TRBJ2-3; D not resolved. The CDR3 spans 14 residues. V was trimmed by 3 bases and J by 5 bases, leaving 13 bases between them. Per the germline V gene, CDR1 is SGHRS and CDR2 is YFSETQ. The CDR3 sequence is CASSSVSSEDTQYF. For the CDR3, the DNA is TGCGCCAGCAGCTCCGTCTCATCTGAAGATACGCAGTATTTT.

This clonotype was counted at least ten times. The chain carries TRBV29-1 and TRBJ2-7, with 8 bases identical to TRBD2. CDR3 length equals 16 residues. CDR1 and CDR2 (germline): SQVTM, ANQGSEA. Unmatched junction bases numbered 16, after V lost 8 bases and J lost 1 base. As DNA, the CDR3 is TGCAGCACGTTTACGGCGGGAGGAGGGGAGTCCTACGAGCAGTACTTC. It encodes CSTFTAGGGESYEQYF.

The chain joins TRBV9 to TRBJ1-2; no clear D gene. The CDR3 extends over 16 amino acids. CDR1 SGDLS and CDR2 YYNGEE come from the germline V gene. Trimming removed 0 bases from V and 4 bases from J, with 16 bases in between. The CDR3 region is CASSVEAGVPGYGYTF. Written as DNA, the CDR3 is TGTGCCAGCAGCGTAGAAGCAGGAGTGCCCGGCTATGGCTACACCTTC.

This clonotype has ten or more counts. This chain uses TRBV7-2 with TRBJ2-5; D perhaps matches TRBD2 (6 bases). The CDR3 contains 16 residues. The ends were cut back, 2 bases at V and 3 bases at J, with 16 bases in the middle. Germline loops: CDR1 SGHTA, CDR2 FQGNSA. The CDR3 loop reads CASSLREERLKETQYF. DNA for the CDR3: TGTGCCAGCAGCTTAAGGGAGGAGCGGCTCAAAGAGACCCAGTACTTC.

Comments on this clonotype: A read error may account for a junction end that differs from germline. The chain couples TRBV6-1 to TRBJ2-3; the match to TRBD2 covers 8 bases. CDR1 is MNHNS, CDR2 SASEGT, per germline. The CDR3 runs to 17 residues. CDR3 sequence: CASSEDQSGRWSDTQYF. The CDR3 region has the DNA TGTGCCAGCAGCGAAGATCAAAGCGGGAGATGGTCAGATACGCAGTATTTT.